The TCR beta chain under discussion was sequenced for a study of blood T cell repertoires in COVID-19. The wider study: From the United States, Italy and Spain came samples of acute and convalescent COVID-19. PBMCs, B-cell-depleted T cells, or T cells were the source of the cDNA or gDNA that made up the material.

Original analysis: By means of reference gene primer amplification, nucleated cell counts were estimated. Libraries were prepared by immunoSEQ multiplex PCR; TCRdb keeps only in-frame clonotypes and omits some of them. V and J calls and clone size come straight from that table; D and trimming were deduced from the DNA. Of about 180,000 clones in the sample, about 83% were seen once. J was trimmed by 3 bases and V by 4 bases; bases with no gene match: 5. Germline CDR1 SGDLS, CDR2 YYNGEE. The CDR3 has 14 amino acids. One Seattle source followed patients from active infection through their disease course.

The source material was peripheral blood. The J gene is TRBJ1-1, the V gene TRBV9, with 8 bases fitting TRBD1. The clonotype comes from a woman in her seventies with COVID-19, enrolled during active disease. CDR3 DNA: TGTGCCAGCAGCCCCCGGACAGGGCACACTGAAGCTTTCTTT. Translation: CASSPRTGHTEAFF.